A single sample gave rise to the 12 T cell receptor beta chains below, sequenced in a study of CD8 T cells in Susac syndrome. A quantity of about 0.45 to 1 ug RNA underwent reverse transcription using random hexamers. TCRdb passed the immunoSEQ multiplex PCR reads through MiXCR, listing each CDR3 protein once. The sample lists over 150,000 distinct CDR3 sequences, just under 95% seen once, with 0.099% in the top ten. The specimen sequenced was CD4+ T cells from PBMCs. The receptors were sampled from a human donor with Susac syndrome.

V is TRBV5-6 and J is TRBJ1-1; D is undetermined. The germline CDR1 and CDR2 sequences are SGHDT and YYEEEE. There are 14 residues in the CDR3. Trimming took off 1 base at V and 4 bases at J, with 11 bases between the two ends. For the CDR3, the DNA is TGTGCCAGCAGCTTGCTCGACGGCCTCACTGAAGCTTTCTTT. Protein: CASSLLDGLTEAFF.

This sequence joins TRBV20-1 and TRBJ2-1; TRBD2 aligns across 9 bases. The junction had 3 bases not matched to a gene; V was cut back by 6 bases and J by 6 bases. This CDR3 contains 12 residues. Germline CDR1 and CDR2: DFQATT and SNEGSKA (reference sequence). The CDR3 is CSAAGGGNEQFF. The CDR3 coding sequence is TGCAGTGCAGCGGGAGGTGGCAATGAGCAGTTCTTC.

The gene calls are TRBV5-1 and TRBJ1-4, with D tentatively TRBD1 (6 bases). The V gene's germline CDR1 is SGHRS and CDR2 YFSETQ. With 3 bases removed from V and 4 bases from J, the gap between germline ends came to 13 bases. The CDR3 runs 15 residues. Here the CDR3 DNA reads TGCGCCAGCAGCTACATGGACAGCTATAATGAAAAACTGTTTTTT. As protein: CASSYMDSYNEKLFF.

This rearrangement joins TRBV5-6 to TRBJ1-4; D gene uncertain. V was pared by 4 bases and J by 6 bases, with 13 bases between. This CDR3 region has 14 residues. Germline-derived CDR1 and CDR2 are SGHDT and YYEEEE. The DNA for the CDR3 is TGTGCCAGCAGCACCGTTGAGGCGGATGAAAAACTGTTTTTT. This gives the protein CASSTVEADEKLFF.

The rearrangement joins TRBV2 to TRBJ1-2; no clear D. This CDR3 region has 13 residues. V shed 7 bases and J shed 6 bases, with 15 bases lying between them. CDR1 SNHLY and CDR2 FYNNEI come from the germline V gene. The CDR3 DNA follows: TGTGCCAGCACCCGAGCGTTCCATCATGGCTACACCTTC. This codes for CASTRAFHHGYTF.

A word on this clonotype: Mismatch with germline at one junction end may stem from a read error. The chain combines TRBV29-1 with TRBJ2-5; D is possibly TRBD2 (5 bases). Per germline, CDR1 SQVTM and CDR2 ANQGSEA. This CDR3 is built from 13 residues. The CDR3: CSVDVSGGETPYF. CDR3 sequence (DNA): TGCAGCGTTGATGTAAGCGGTGGAGAGACCCCGTACTTC.

V and J are TRBV15 and TRBJ2-5, with 7 positions matching TRBD1. CDR3 length equals 15 residues. V was clipped by 3 bases and J by 5 bases; unmatched bases: 9. Germline CDR1 and CDR2: LNHNV and YYDKDF (reference sequence). The CDR3 loop reads CATSRGEGGRETQYF. The CDR3 nucleotides are TGTGCCACCAGCAGGGGAGAAGGGGGCCGGGAGACCCAGTACTTC.

This clonotype has more than one count but fewer than ten. The gene calls are TRBV12-3 or TRBV12-4 and TRBJ1-1, with 10 bases identical to TRBD1. This CDR3 spans 14 amino acids. V shed 5 bases, J shed 5 bases, and the junction held 5 bases outside the gene matches. The CDR3 loop reads CASSPRTGGTEAFF. CDR3 DNA sequence: TGTGCCAGCAGTCCTCGGACAGGGGGGACTGAAGCTTTCTTT.

This clonotype was seen just once. V gene TRBV4-1 combines with J gene TRBJ2-5; 7 nucleotides match TRBD2. Germline CDR1 and CDR2: MGHRA and YSYEKL. Trimming removed 0 bases from V and 3 bases from J; junction bases left unmatched: 4. CDR3 length: 15 residues. CDR3 in amino acids: CASSQDGLAEETQYF. In DNA form, the CDR3 reads TGCGCCAGCAGCCAAGATGGGCTAGCGGAAGAGACCCAGTACTTC.

The chain has TRBV5-1 and TRBJ2-1, with 9 bases matching TRBD2. The CDR3 totals 15 residues. The V gene end was trimmed by 5 bases and the J gene end by 9 bases; junction bases not matched to a gene: 12. CDR1 and CDR2 (germline): SGHRS, YFSETQ. The CDR3 region has the DNA TGCGCCAGCAGTACCCGTAGCGGGAGTCCACCTGAGCAGTTCTTC. Residues: CASSTRSGSPPEQFF.

This clonotype was recorded once. The rearrangement joins TRBV21-1 to TRBJ1-1; TRBD1, the D gene given by the table, was not confirmed from the DNA. TRBV21-1 is a pseudogene segment. This CDR3 comprises 15 residues. CDR3: CASSKEQGMGTEAFF. CDR3 sequence (DNA): TGTGCCAGCAGCAAAGAACAGGGGATGGGCACTGAAGCTTTCTTT.

This clonotype appeared once. This chain links TRBV4-1 with TRBJ2-1; D gene unclear. CDR3 length: 17 residues. Trimming removed 1 base from V and 9 bases from J, with 22 bases in between. Looked up from germline, CDR1 is MGHRA and CDR2 is YSYEKL. This chain's CDR3 is CASSQASGVHLPGEQFF. The CDR3 DNA reads as TGCGCCAGCAGCCAAGCATCTGGGGTCCACCTACCCGGTGAGCAGTTCTTC.